A single sample is the source of the 30 T cell receptor beta chains below, sequenced in a study of ipilimumab plus nivolumab after autologous stem cell transplantation. Libraries were prepared by immunoSEQ multiplex PCR; TCRdb keeps only in-frame clonotypes and omits some of them. Of around 21,000 clones listed, 77% were seen once; the top ten hold around 18%. The source was PBMCs, collected in a trial of ipilimumab plus nivolumab as post-transplant consolidation. The receptors shown here come from a male donor with diffuse large B-cell lymphoma.

This chain connects TRBV7-5 to TRBJ2-3; TRBD1 reflects the table's D call only, with no check against the DNA. TRBV7-5 is termed a pseudogene. This CDR3 comprises 15 residues. CDR3 DNA: TGTGCCAGAAGCCGCCCGACAGGGCGGACAGATACGCAGTATTTT. Translated, it gives CARSRPTGRTDTQYF.

This chain joins TRBV7-6 and TRBJ2-7; a possible D gene is TRBD2 (6 bases). Looked up from germline, CDR1 is SGHVS and CDR2 is FNYEAQ. CDR3 size: 12 residues. The V end lost 0 bases, the J end lost 6 bases, and 6 bases lay between the germline ends. CDR3 amino acids: CASSLAGGEQYF. CDR3 nucleotide sequence: TGTGCCAGCAGCTTAGCGGGGGGCGAGCAGTACTTC.

The table lists this clone with a count of one. The chain joins TRBV18 to TRBJ1-4, with 8 bases matching TRBD1. The length of the CDR3 is 15 residues. Germline CDR1 and CDR2: KGHSH and LQKENI. After removal of 4 bases from V and 4 bases from J, the junction contained 5 bases not matched to a gene. The CDR3 loop is CASSQQGALNEKLFF. CDR3 nucleotide sequence: TGTGCCAGCTCACAGCAGGGGGCGCTTAATGAAAAACTGTTTTTT.

J is TRBJ1-2 and V is TRBV5-6; TRBD1 agrees at 9 bases. The CDR3 is 14 residues long. The V segment lost 4 bases and the J segment 6 bases; nucleotides outside the gene matches: 7. Germline assignment: CDR1 SGHDT and CDR2 YYEEEE. The CDR3 loop reads CASSNRDRVDGYTF. The CDR3 DNA is TGTGCCAGCAGCAACCGGGACAGGGTGGATGGCTACACCTTC.

The chain links TRBV7-2 to TRBJ2-3, with 9 bases that match TRBD2. The V segment lost 3 bases and the J segment 2 bases; nucleotides outside the gene matches: 3. The CDR3 extends over 15 amino acids. Germline V CDR1 and CDR2: SGHTA, FQGNSA. CDR3 amino acids: CASSFGGGVTDTQYF. As DNA, the CDR3 is TGTGCCAGCAGCTTTGGCGGGGGGGTCACAGATACGCAGTATTTT.

This rearrangement joins TRBV7-2 to TRBJ1-5; 7 nucleotides agree with TRBD1. With 7 bases clipped from V and 1 base from J, the junction kept 10 bases outside the gene matches. Germline V gene data show CDR1 as SGHTA and CDR2 as FQGNSA. CDR3 size: 16 residues. This CDR3 is CASTLRQGGSNQPQHF. The CDR3 DNA is TGTGCCAGCACCCTAAGACAGGGCGGAAGCAATCAGCCCCAGCATTTT.

DNA for the CDR3: TGTGCCAGCAGCTTAGGACCTAATAGTGACGAGCAGTACTTC. The encoded protein is CASSLGPNSDEQYF. J is TRBJ2-7 and V is TRBV7-3; D unresolved. The CDR3 spans 14 residues. Trimming removed 2 bases at V and 5 bases at J, with 13 bases between. Looked up from germline, CDR1 is SGHTA and CDR2 is FQGTGA. Complete variable domain (other parts from reference TRBV7-3 and TRBJ2-7): GAGVSQTPSNKVTEKGKYVELRCDPISGHTALYWYRQSLGQGPEFLIYFQGTGAADDSGLPNDRFFAVRPEGSVSTLKIQRTERGDSAVYLCASSLGPNSDEQYFGPGTRLTVT.

This chain connects TRBV5-1 to TRBJ2-4, with 14 nucleotides matching TRBD2. CDR1 and CDR2 (germline): SGHRS, YFSETQ. This CDR3 has 19 residues. J gave up 0 bases and V 4 bases, and 9 bases lay outside the gene matches. The CDR3 loop reads CASSLNPGLAGEAKNIQYF. CDR3 nucleotides: TGCGCCAGCAGCCTGAACCCGGGACTAGCGGGGGAAGCCAAAAACATTCAGTACTTC.

This sequence joins TRBV28 and TRBJ1-1; no clear D. Germline CDR1 reads MDHEN; CDR2 reads SYDVKM. The CDR3 runs 12 residues. Trimming took off 7 bases at V and 1 base at J, with 7 bases between the two ends. The chain's CDR3 is CASIGENTEAFF. The CDR3 coding sequence is TGTGCCAGCATTGGAGAGAACACTGAAGCTTTCTTT.

This clone showed up just once. The chain joins TRBV7-2 to TRBJ1-1, with D tentatively TRBD1 (5 bases). Germline assignment: CDR1 SGHTA and CDR2 FQGNSA. Trimming took 1 base from V and 4 from J, leaving 13 bases between them. CDR3 length: 15 amino acids. The DNA for the CDR3 is TGTGCCAGCAGCTTAGACGGGGGTGCCAGCACTGAAGCTTTCTTT. Amino acid sequence: CASSLDGGASTEAFF.

CDR3 protein: CAFCNRSFDEQYF. The CDR3 bases are TGTGCTTTCTGTAACCGGTCATTCGACGAGCAGTACTTC. The chain links TRBV7-2 to TRBJ2-7; D not resolved. CDR1 SGHTA and CDR2 FQGNSA come from the germline V gene. The CDR3 contains 13 residues.

The rearrangement joins TRBV15 to TRBJ2-6, with D unresolved. CDR3 length: 15 amino acids. V was pared by 6 bases and J by 4 bases, with 13 bases between. The germline V gene has CDR1 LNHNV and CDR2 YYDKDF (reference sequence). This chain's CDR3 is CATSSLGAGANVLTF. The CDR3 nucleotides are TGTGCCACCAGTAGTTTAGGAGCAGGGGCCAACGTCCTGACTTTC.

The chain is built from TRBV6-5 and TRBJ2-2; the match to TRBD2 covers 8 bases. Germline values: CDR1 MNHEY, CDR2 SVGAGI. The CDR3 runs to 15 residues. With 5 bases clipped from V and 4 bases from J, the junction kept 6 bases outside the gene matches. CDR3 region: CASSPGTSSTGELFF. The DNA of the CDR3 is TGTGCCAGCAGTCCCGGGACTAGTTCCACCGGGGAGCTGTTTTTT.

The chain is built from TRBV5-4 and TRBJ2-3; possibly TRBD2 for D (5 bases). V was trimmed by 0 bases and J by 2 bases, leaving 7 bases between them. This CDR3 spans 14 amino acids. Germline V gives CDR1 SGHNT, CDR2 YYREEE (reference sequence). CDR3 sequence: CASSLAAATDTQYF. CDR3 DNA: TGTGCCAGCAGCTTGGCAGCGGCCACAGATACGCAGTATTTT.

The chain links TRBV18 to TRBJ1-5; 8 nucleotides align to TRBD1. The germline V gene has CDR1 KGHSH and CDR2 LQKENI. The CDR3 extends over 19 amino acids. V shed 2 bases, J shed 2 bases, and the junction held 14 bases outside the gene matches. Here the CDR3 DNA reads TGTGCCAGCTCACCAGGGTCAGGACAGGGTGTTGGTGGCAATCAGCCCCAGCATTTT. Amino acids: CASSPGSGQGVGGNQPQHF.

This chain uses TRBV5-4 with TRBJ2-1, with D maybe TRBD2 (6 bases). The CDR3 runs to 14 residues. V gave up 4 bases and J gave up 5 bases, with 13 bases separating them. Germline V lookup: CDR1 SGHNT, CDR2 YYREEE (reference sequence). The CDR3 DNA sequence: TGTGCCAGCAGCCTCGACCTAGCGAACAATGAGCAGTTCTTC. Encoded protein: CASSLDLANNEQFF.

The chain couples TRBV2 to TRBJ2-1; 10 bases map to TRBD1. Germline-derived CDR1 and CDR2 are SNHLY and FYNNEI. CDR3 size: 16 residues. V lost 6 bases to trimming and J lost 5 bases; unmatched junction nucleotides: 10. The CDR3 bases are TGTGCCAGCAGCCCCCCGGACAGGGGGGGAAACAATGAGCAGTTCTTC. Residues: CASSPPDRGGNNEQFF.

This clone was picked up a small number of times. The chain combines TRBV18 with TRBJ1-1; no definite D call. CDR1 and CDR2 from the germline V gene are KGHSH and LQKENI. There are 13 residues in the CDR3. V was trimmed by 3 bases and J by 4 bases, leaving 9 bases between them. CDR3 in DNA: TGTGCCAGCTCACCGGTGCAGGCCACTGAAGCTTTCTTT. This translates into CASSPVQATEAFF. Looking up the rest from reference TRBV18 and TRBJ1-1 gives the full variable domain: NAGVMQNPRHLVRRRGQEARLRCSPMKGHSHVYWYRQLPEEGLKFMVYLQKENIIDESGMPKERFSAEFPKEGPSILRIQQVVRGDSAAYFCASSPVQATEAFFGQGTRLTVV.

Only a few counts were recorded for this clone. The germline gene is not matched at one end of the junction; a read error may be the cause. The chain combines TRBV6-5 with TRBJ1-2; no reliable D call. There are 14 residues in the CDR3. The germline V gene encodes CDR1 MNHEY and CDR2 SVGAGI. The CDR3 DNA sequence: TGTGCCACCAGTCGGGGTCCCTCCTACTATGGCTACACCTTC. Translation gives CATSRGPSYYGYTF.

The chain has TRBV30 and TRBJ1-3; D is perhaps TRBD1 (5 bases). Germline lookup yields CDR1 GTSNPN and CDR2 SVGIG (reference sequence). The CDR3 runs 10 residues. In nucleotides, the CDR3 is TGTGCTGGGGGGGAGACCACCATATATTTT. Translating gives CAGGETTIYF.

V and J are TRBV7-9 and TRBJ1-1; D not resolved. V gave up 3 bases and J gave up 1 base, with 6 bases separating them. Germline-derived CDR1 and CDR2 are SEHNR and FQNEAQ (reference sequence). The CDR3 runs 13 residues. CDR3: CASSFSANTEAFF. CDR3 DNA: TGTGCCAGCAGCTTTAGCGCGAACACTGAAGCTTTCTTT.

The CDR3, as DNA: TGTGCCAGCTCACCTACCACGGTCCTTCCGGGGCAGACTGGAAACACCATATATTTT. Its translation is CASSPTTVLPGQTGNTIYF. This sequence joins TRBV18 and TRBJ1-3, with a tentative D call TRBD1 (5 bases). Germline V lookup: CDR1 KGHSH, CDR2 LQKENI. The CDR3 contains 19 residues. Deletions cut 3 bases from V and 2 bases from J, with 23 bases between.

The chain has TRBV5-4 and TRBJ2-1, with unresolved D. Germline CDR1 and CDR2: SGHNT and YYREEE (reference sequence). Between the trimmed V and J ends, which lost 1 base and 2 bases, there was a span of 7 bases. The CDR3 has 14 residues. Here the CDR3 DNA reads TGTGCCAGCAGCTTGTACGGCACCTACAATGAGCAGTTCTTC. This gives the protein CASSLYGTYNEQFF.

The CDR3 region has the DNA TGTGCCAGCAGCACGGGACTAACTATGGGGACCCAGTACTTC. As protein: CASSTGLTMGTQYF. The chain links TRBV2 to TRBJ2-5, with 7 bases fitting TRBD2. Germline trimming cut 6 bases from V and 7 bases from J; bases unmatched to any gene: 11. CDR1 and CDR2 (germline): SNHLY, FYNNEI. There are 14 residues in the CDR3.

The chain is built from TRBV4-2 and TRBJ1-1, with D possibly matching TRBD1 (5 bases). Germline CDR1 LGHNA, CDR2 YNFKEQ. This CDR3 has 15 amino acids. The V end was cut by 0 bases, the J end by 0 bases, with 8 bases between. Here the CDR3 DNA reads TGTGCCAGCAGCCAAGATTGGGGGTTGAACACTGAAGCTTTCTTT. Amino acid sequence: CASSQDWGLNTEAFF.

The rearrangement joins TRBV18 to TRBJ2-5; D is unresolved. V gave up 3 bases and J gave up 0 bases, with 2 bases separating them. The germline V gene has CDR1 KGHSH and CDR2 LQKENI. This CDR3 has 12 residues. CDR3 sequence (DNA): TGTGCCAGCTCACCCAACCAAGAGACCCAGTACTTC. It translates to CASSPNQETQYF.

The V call is TRBV5-1, the J call TRBJ2-5; TRBD1 matches 9 bases. The assigned J gene may be wrong: the sequence end matches TRBJ2-7 better. Germline V gives CDR1 SGHRS, CDR2 YFSETQ. The CDR3 contains 14 residues. The CDR3 bases are TGCGCCAGCAGCCCTTCGACAGGGGGCTACGAGCAGTACTTC. Residues: CASSPSTGGYEQYF.

The chain employs TRBV19 and TRBJ1-5, with 9 bases that match TRBD1. The CDR3 loop spans 15 amino acids. The germline CDR1 and CDR2 sequences are LNHDA and SQIVND (reference sequence). With 5 bases clipped from V and 7 bases from J, the junction kept 9 bases outside the gene matches. CDR3 DNA sequence: TGTGCCAGTAGTCTCGGGACAGGGTTAAGGCAGCCCCAGCATTTT. As protein: CASSLGTGLRQPQHF.

This clone was detected only once. This chain uses TRBV5-5 with TRBJ1-3; D is ambiguous. The CDR3 consists of 13 residues. The V end was cut by 4 bases, the J end by 8 bases, with 13 bases between. The V gene's germline CDR1 is SGHKS and CDR2 YYEKEE (reference sequence). The CDR3 bases are TGTGCCAGCAGCAACACACGGGAAGACACCATATATTTT. This gives the protein CASSNTREDTIYF.

The rearrangement joins TRBV19 to TRBJ2-2; D possibly matches TRBD1 or TRBD2 (5 bases each). The CDR3 runs to 13 residues. V lost 4 bases and J 10 bases, leaving 13 bases between the germline ends. Looked up from germline, CDR1 is LNHDA and CDR2 is SQIVND (reference sequence). CDR3 loop: CASSTLGVVELFF. CDR3 DNA sequence: TGTGCCAGTAGTACCTTGGGGGTGGTGGAGCTGTTTTTT. The whole variable domain, filled in from reference TRBV19 and TRBJ2-2, reads DGGITQSPKYLFRKEGQNVTLSCEQNLNHDAMYWYRQDPGQGLRLIYYSQIVNDFQKGDIAEGYSVSREKKESFPLTVTSAQKNPTAFYLCASSTLGVVELFFGEGSRLTVL.